These 16 T cell receptor beta chains were all obtained from the same sample, sequenced in a study of shared clonotypes between healthy human individuals. The data were produced by immunoSEQ multiplex PCR, yet TCRdb's version contains in-frame clones alone and is incomplete. The sample shows around 2.1 million clones, approximately 95% of them seen only once. Specimen: naive CD4+ T cells sorted from blood. Subset: CD45RA+ positively selected. These receptors were collected from a man younger than 30 in good health.

The chain couples TRBV7-2 to TRBJ1-1; no firm D call. V shed 6 bases and J shed 0 bases, with 8 bases lying between them. Germline values: CDR1 SGHTA, CDR2 FQGNSA. CDR3 length: 13 amino acids. CDR3 DNA sequence: TGTGCCAGCAGAATCGGGGTGAACACTGAAGCTTTCTTT. This gives the protein CASRIGVNTEAFF. The full variable domain, completed using reference TRBV7-2 and TRBJ1-1, is GAGVSQSPSNKVTEKGKDVELRCDPISGHTALYWYRQSLGQGLEFLIYFQGNSAPDKSGLPSDRFSAERTGGSVSTLTIQRTQQEDSAVYLCASRIGVNTEAFFGQGTRLTVV.

The chain combines TRBV7-9 with TRBJ2-1; D not certain. Germline V gene lookup returns CDR1 SEHNR and CDR2 FQNEAQ (reference sequence). V lost 4 bases to trimming and J lost 3 bases, with 13 bases between them. This CDR3 has 15 residues. The CDR3 DNA reads as TGTGCCAGCAGCTCGATCGGGTTAGACTACAATGAGCAGTTCTTC. Translation gives CASSSIGLDYNEQFF.

The V call is TRBV25-1, the J call TRBJ2-5; D remains unclear. Trimming stripped 1 base from V and 5 bases from J, with 17 bases between. The CDR3 consists of 16 residues. Germline CDR1 and CDR2: MGHDK and SYGVNS. The CDR3 DNA reads as TGTGCCAGCAGTGAATCGGGTTTCGCGGTCCGGGAGACCCAGTACTTC. This gives the protein CASSESGFAVRETQYF.

For this clone: The sample carries other DNA sequences with the same CDR3. This chain joins TRBV6-5 and TRBJ1-2; D uncertain. V lost 0 bases, J lost 5 bases, and 7 bases lay in between. The CDR3 runs to 13 residues. Germline V gene sequence: CDR1 MNHEY, CDR2 SVGAGI. CDR3 loop: CASSYSNGYGYTF. The CDR3, as DNA: TGTGCCAGCAGTTACTCAAACGGGTATGGCTACACCTTC.

This clone was observed once. This chain connects TRBV5-4 to TRBJ2-5; perhaps TRBD2 as D (7 bases). Per germline, CDR1 SGHNT and CDR2 YYREEE (reference sequence). V lost 0 bases to trimming and J lost 4 bases, with 16 bases between them. The CDR3 extends over 16 amino acids. The DNA for the CDR3 is TGTGCCAGCAGCTTGGGCGACAGGAGGGAGGGAGAGACCCAGTACTTC. It codes for CASSLGDRREGETQYF.

Comments on this clone: Distinct nucleotide sequences in the sample also encode this CDR3. The chain uses TRBV7-2 and TRBJ2-1, with 9 nucleotides matching TRBD2. V shed 0 bases and J 4 bases; nucleotides not matched to a gene: 4. CDR1 is SGHTA, CDR2 FQGNSA, per germline. The CDR3 spans 16 residues. CDR3 in amino acids: CASSLAASGTYNEQFF. CDR3 sequence (DNA): TGTGCCAGCAGCTTAGCGGCTAGCGGGACTTACAATGAGCAGTTCTTC.

This chain connects TRBV18 to TRBJ2-1; D gene uncertain. The germline gives CDR1 KGHSH, CDR2 LQKENI. The V end lost 2 bases, the J end lost 2 bases, and 4 bases lay between the germline ends. This CDR3 comprises 13 residues. In DNA form, the CDR3 reads TGTGCCAGCTCACCAATGCCCTACAATGAGCAGTTCTTC. This gives the protein CASSPMPYNEQFF.

V usage is TRBV5-6 and J usage is TRBJ2-7; no clear D gene. In germline, CDR1 is SGHDT, CDR2 YYEEEE. V lost 0 bases and J 2 bases, leaving 9 bases between the germline ends. The CDR3 length is 14 residues. The CDR3 loop reads CASSLGGRTYEQYF. Written as DNA, the CDR3 is TGTGCCAGCAGCTTGGGTGGCCGCACCTACGAGCAGTACTTC.

The chain employs TRBV28 and TRBJ1-2; D is perhaps TRBD1 (6 bases). Germline CDR1 reads MDHEN; CDR2 reads SYDVKM. Trimming pared 6 bases from V and 5 bases from J, leaving 19 bases between. The CDR3 has 15 amino acids. The CDR3 DNA follows: TGTGCCAGCAGCAATCTTAAGGGGGTCGGATATGGCTACACCTTC. This sequence encodes CASSNLKGVGYGYTF.

This chain connects TRBV30 to TRBJ2-1, with TRBD2 matching over 8 bases. Trimming at V came to 5 bases and at J to 1 base, leaving 4 bases not matched to a gene. This CDR3 is 14 amino acids long. CDR1 and CDR2 from the germline V gene are GTSNPN and SVGIG (reference sequence). The CDR3 protein is CAWVGRASYNEQFF. In DNA form, the CDR3 reads TGTGCCTGGGTCGGGAGGGCATCCTACAATGAGCAGTTCTTC.

J is TRBJ2-5 and V is TRBV7-3; D gene uncertain. Germline CDR1 reads SGHTA; CDR2 reads FQGTGA. This CDR3 spans 13 amino acids. Trimming left V 5 bases short and J 5 bases short, with 12 bases between. Written as DNA, the CDR3 is TGTGCCAGCAGCGTCACTAAGGGCGAGACCCAGTACTTC. It translates to CASSVTKGETQYF.

The chain links TRBV28 to TRBJ1-2; a possible D gene is TRBD1 (6 bases). V shed 6 bases and J shed 7 bases, with 12 bases lying between them. The CDR3 is 12 residues long. Germline CDR1 reads MDHEN; CDR2 reads SYDVKM. The CDR3 spells CASRRGWSGYTF. The DNA for the CDR3 is TGTGCCAGCAGAAGGGGGTGGAGTGGCTACACCTTC.

This clone was picked up one time. Other DNA sequences within the sample encode an identical CDR3. This rearrangement joins TRBV5-1 to TRBJ2-5; 8 nucleotides agree with TRBD1. Per the germline V gene, CDR1 is SGHRS and CDR2 is YFSETQ. The CDR3 totals 15 residues. J was trimmed by 5 bases and V by 2 bases; bases with no gene match: 8. CDR3 nucleotides: TGCGCCAGCAGCTTTGGGCAGGGGGCCGGGGAGACCCAGTACTTC. Protein sequence: CASSFGQGAGETQYF.

Of note for this clone: Relative to the germline gene, one junction end is altered; a read error may explain this. The J gene is TRBJ2-3, the V gene TRBV7-7, with TRBD2 identical over 11 bases. CDR1 is SSHAT and CDR2 is FNYEAQ in the germline V gene (reference sequence). The length of the CDR3 is 16 residues. The CDR3 is CASSLGLAGPTDTQYF. CDR3 nucleotide sequence: TGTGCTAGCAGCCTCGGACTAGCGGGCCCTACAGATACGCAGTATTTT.

Turning to this clone: Other DNA sequences in this sample translate to the same CDR3. The chain is built from TRBV6-5 and TRBJ2-7; possible D gene TRBD1, 6 bases. V dropped 7 bases and J dropped 3 bases, with 13 bases sitting between them. CDR1 MNHEY and CDR2 SVGAGI come from the germline V gene. The CDR3 loop spans 13 amino acids. CDR3 bases: TGTGCCAGCACTCAGGGGCAGAGCTACGAGCAGTACTTC. Translation: CASTQGQSYEQYF.

The rearrangement links TRBV6-1 to TRBJ1-6; 9 bases align to TRBD1. The V gene end was trimmed by 3 bases and the J gene end by 13 bases; junction bases not matched to a gene: 7. This CDR3 has 14 amino acids. Looked up from germline, CDR1 is MNHNS and CDR2 is SASEGT. The CDR3 coding sequence is TGTGCCAGCAGTGAGTTACAGGGGGCCGTCCCCCTCCACTTT. It is translated as CASSELQGAVPLHF.